Following are 20 T cell receptor beta chains from one sample sequenced in a study of T cells in Graves' hyperthyroidism and ophthalmopathy (dated by TCRdb to about 2019). Library prep was done by multiplex PCR. The data were produced on an Illumina HiSeq 2000. The TCR beta CDR3 regions were amplified from the RNA transcripts. A first-round RT-PCR of the TCR CDR3 used the HTBI primer set with the Qiagen OneStep RT-PCR kit. In-frame beta chains were kept once TCRdb had trimmed the public reads at Q25 with fastp and called clones with MiXCR. Entries that share a CDR3 protein sequence are merged under the most common genes and DNA. In all, the sample holds 330,000 or so distinct CDR3 sequences, and less than 20% of those were seen once. The leading ten clones occupy about a sixth of the sample. Sequenced sample: blood. The receptor source for this set is a woman aged 40-49 years with Graves' ophthalmopathy.

This clonotype was observed many times. Here the CDR3 DNA reads TGCAGTGCCGTAGCCCCCGGGGAGCTGTTTTTT. Translated, it gives CSAVAPGELFF. This chain joins TRBV20-1 and TRBJ2-2; D uncertain. The germline CDR1 and CDR2 sequences are DFQATT and SNEGSKA (reference sequence). V was cut by 6 bases and J by 6 bases, with 8 bases left in between. The CDR3 consists of 11 residues.

This clonotype was observed at least ten times. In nucleotides, the CDR3 is TGTGCCTGGAGCGGGAGGGCCGAGACCGGGGAGCTGTTTTTT. It specifies CAWSGRAETGELFF. J is TRBJ2-2 and V is TRBV30, with TRBD2 identical over 8 bases. V was pared by 3 bases and J by 5 bases, with 5 bases of the junction left unmatched. The length of the CDR3 is 14 residues. CDR1 is GTSNPN and CDR2 is SVGIG in the germline V gene (reference sequence).

This clonotype was seen many times. V usage is TRBV12-3 or TRBV12-4 and J usage is TRBJ1-1, with no clear D. Trimming cost V 7 bases and J 4 bases, with 13 bases left between them. CDR3 length: 13 residues. DNA of the CDR3: TGTGCCAGCACCGTGGGTGGTCCCACTGAAGCTTTCTTT. It yields the protein CASTVGGPTEAFF.

This clonotype was observed at least ten times. V usage is TRBV6-5 and J usage is TRBJ1-1; D ambiguous. V was trimmed by 9 bases and J by 2 bases, leaving 10 bases between them. This CDR3 is built from 12 residues. CDR1 is MNHEY and CDR2 is SVGAGI in the germline V gene. CDR3 loop: CASTIRNTEAFF. The CDR3 DNA follows: TGTGCCAGTACGATCAGAAACACTGAAGCTTTCTTT.

The V call is TRBV6-1, the J call TRBJ2-7, with D perhaps matching TRBD1 (6 bases). The CDR3 has 14 amino acids. CDR1 MNHNS and CDR2 SASEGT come from the germline V gene. Trimming stripped 4 bases from V and 3 bases from J, with 13 bases between. The CDR3, as DNA: TGTGCCAGCAGTGGACGACAGGACTTCTACGAGCAGTACTTC. Translating it yields CASSGRQDFYEQYF.

This clonotype was recorded many times. The CDR3: CASTSGGTSSLWEQETQYF. In DNA form, the CDR3 reads TGTGCCAGCACCTCCGGGGGCACTAGCAGCCTTTGGGAGCAAGAGACCCAGTACTTC. The chain couples TRBV28 to TRBJ2-5, with D perhaps matching TRBD1 or TRBD2 (6 bases each). The CDR3 totals 19 residues. V lost 7 bases to trimming and J lost 2 bases, with 29 bases between them. Germline V gene data show CDR1 as MDHEN and CDR2 as SYDVKM.

In this sample, this clonotype is medium-sized. The V call is TRBV20-1, the J call TRBJ2-7; D is possibly TRBD1 or TRBD2 (6 bases each). Trimming took 3 bases from V and 4 from J, leaving 19 bases between them. CDR3 length equals 15 residues. Germline V gene lookup returns CDR1 DFQATT and CDR2 SNEGSKA (reference sequence). The CDR3 spells CSASPPVGGEYEQYF. CDR3 in DNA: TGCAGTGCTAGCCCCCCTGTGGGGGGCGAGTACGAGCAGTACTTC.

Many counts were recorded for this clonotype. The rearrangement joins TRBV27 to TRBJ1-1, with 10 bases matching TRBD1. Trimming cost V 6 bases and J 0 bases; bases outside gene matches: 7. From germline, CDR1 is MNHEY and CDR2 SMNVEV (reference sequence). The CDR3 contains 16 residues. This CDR3 reads CASSPRDRGMNTEAFF. For the CDR3, the DNA is TGTGCCAGCAGCCCCCGGGACAGGGGAATGAACACTGAAGCTTTCTTT.

The chain is built from TRBV5-1 and TRBJ1-1; possible D gene TRBD1, 6 bases. V was pared by 1 base and J by 0 bases, with 25 bases between. The CDR3 has 20 amino acids. Looked up from germline, CDR1 is SGHRS and CDR2 is YFSETQ. The CDR3 here is CASSLRWGARVRGLNTEAFF. CDR3 bases: TGCGCCAGCAGCTTGAGGTGGGGGGCGCGAGTTAGGGGATTGAACACTGAAGCTTTCTTT.

This clonotype was recorded at least ten times. The V and J genes are TRBV7-8 and TRBJ1-5, with 9 bases aligning to TRBD1. The germline gives CDR1 SGHVS, CDR2 FQNEAQ. Trimming cost V 1 base and J 12 bases; bases outside gene matches: 10. This CDR3 is 15 amino acids long. The CDR3 protein is CASSLGGQGVRHQHF. CDR3 coding DNA: TGTGCCAGCAGCTTAGGGGGACAGGGAGTGAGGCACCAGCATTTT.

This clonotype was detected ten times or more. This sequence joins TRBV2 and TRBJ2-2; 10 bases align to TRBD1. Looked up from germline, CDR1 is SNHLY and CDR2 is FYNNEI. J lost 4 bases, V lost 6 bases, and 5 bases had no gene match. This CDR3 contains 15 residues. The CDR3 bases are TGTGCCAGCAGCATCCGGGACAGGGGCACCGGGGAGCTGTTTTTT. It codes for CASSIRDRGTGELFF.

In regard to this clonotype: One junction end does not reproduce the germline sequence, and a read error may be involved. The chain is built from TRBV10-3 and TRBJ1-5; D is perhaps TRBD1 (5 bases). The CDR3 totals 15 residues. Germline assignment: CDR1 ENHRY and CDR2 SYGVKD. The CDR3 DNA is TGTGCCATCAGTGCGGGACGGGGAGTCGATCAGCCCCAGCTTTTT. This sequence encodes CAISAGRGVDQPQLF.

This clonotype was picked up many times. The rearrangement links TRBV19 to TRBJ1-5; D perhaps matches TRBD1 (5 bases). Trimming shortened V by 5 bases and J by 7 bases, and 12 bases separated the two germline ends. From germline, CDR1 is LNHDA and CDR2 SQIVND (reference sequence). This CDR3 comprises 13 residues. Here the CDR3 reads CASSGLRGQPQHF. CDR3 nucleotide sequence: TGTGCCAGTAGTGGATTGAGGGGCCAGCCCCAGCATTTT.

This clonotype has a count of ten or more. The rearrangement links TRBV4-1 to TRBJ1-3; D remains unclear. Trimming pared 1 base from V and 1 base from J, leaving 17 bases between. Per germline, CDR1 MGHRA and CDR2 YSYEKL. CDR3 length: 18 amino acids. CDR3 nucleotide sequence: TGCGCCAGCAGCCAAGGGGTCCTACGGAGGGCGTCTGGAAACACCATATATTTT. As protein: CASSQGVLRRASGNTIYF.

This clonotype was detected many times. This sequence joins TRBV6-2 or TRBV6-3 and TRBJ2-5; 9 bases are a match to TRBD2. CDR3 size: 18 residues. Germline CDR1 MNHEY, CDR2 SVGEGT. V was clipped by 7 bases and J by 5 bases; unmatched bases: 20. This CDR3 is CASIAFGVIAGVDETQYF. Here the CDR3 DNA reads TGTGCCAGCATTGCCTTCGGAGTCATAGCGGGAGTGGACGAGACCCAGTACTTC.

Many counts were recorded for this clonotype. The V call is TRBV6-1, the J call TRBJ2-5, with 13 bases aligning to TRBD2. Germline assignment: CDR1 MNHNS and CDR2 SASEGT. CDR3 length: 15 residues. V was clipped by 4 bases and J by 5 bases; unmatched bases: 4. CDR3 DNA: TGTGCCAGCAGTGGACTAGCGGGAGGATTGGAGACCCAGTACTTC. This encodes CASSGLAGGLETQYF.

This rearrangement joins TRBV29-1 to TRBJ1-2; no definite D call. Germline-derived CDR1 and CDR2 are SQVTM and ANQGSEA. Trimming removed 0 bases at V and 8 bases at J, with 13 bases between. This CDR3 comprises 13 residues. The CDR3 is CSVEDRSSAGYTF. The CDR3 DNA reads as TGCAGCGTTGAAGATCGGTCTTCGGCAGGCTACACCTTC. Full variable domain (remainder filled in from reference TRBV29-1 and TRBJ1-2): SAVISQKPSRDICQRGTSLTIQCQVDSQVTMMFWYRQQPGQSLTLIATANQGSEATYESGFVIDKFPISRPNLTFSTLTVSNMSPEDSSIYLCSVEDRSSAGYTFGSGTRLTVV.

This clonotype was seen at least ten times. The chain links TRBV9 to TRBJ1-1; 8 bases are a match to TRBD1. J gave up 7 bases and V 2 bases, and 4 bases lay outside the gene matches. This CDR3 contains 13 residues. Germline CDR1 and CDR2: SGDLS and YYNGEE. DNA for the CDR3: TGTGCCAGCAGCGTTCCCGGGACAGGTGAAGCTTTCTTT. This codes for CASSVPGTGEAFF.

In this sample, this clonotype turned up many times. J is TRBJ1-5 and V is TRBV30; weak D call: TRBD1 (5 bases). This CDR3 has 14 residues. Germline V gives CDR1 GTSNPN, CDR2 SVGIG (reference sequence). With 3 bases removed from V and 1 base from J, the gap between germline ends came to 10 bases. CDR3 bases: TGTGCCTGGAGGGTGGCAGGGAGCAATCAGCCCCAGCATTTT. Its protein product is CAWRVAGSNQPQHF. Combining the CDR3 with reference TRBV30 and TRBJ1-5 gives the whole variable domain SQTIHQWPATLVQPVGSPLSLECTVEGTSNPNLYWYRQAAGRGLQLLFYSVGIGQISSEVPQNLSASRPQDRQFILSSKKLLLSDSGFYLCAWRVAGSNQPQHFGDGTRLSIL.

DNA for the CDR3: TGTGCCACCAGCAGGGGGGACAGGGGTTCAGAGACCCAGTACTTC. This gives the protein CATSRGDRGSETQYF. The chain employs TRBV15 and TRBJ2-5; 10 nucleotides line up with TRBD1. The J segment lost 4 bases and the V segment lost 3 bases, leaving 5 bases of the junction unmatched. Looked up from germline, CDR1 is LNHNV and CDR2 is YYDKDF (reference sequence). The CDR3 contains 15 residues.